The present TCR beta chain was sequenced within a study of blood T cell repertoires in COVID-19. In the case of this clone: The germline gene is not matched at one end of the junction; a read error may be the cause.

The CDR3 is 14 amino acids. CDR1 is PRHDT, CDR2 FYEKMQ, per germline (reference sequence). As originally analysed: Reference gene primer amplification gave estimated nucleated cell counts. Sequenced by immunoSEQ multiplex PCR; TCRdb stores in-frame clones only, minus some. That table gives V, J and clone size, and the DNA gave D and trimming. Of 200,000 to 250,000 clones listed, about 85% are singletons. This receptor was obtained from a man in his forties with acute or convalescent COVID-19. The chain links TRBV13 to TRBJ1-2; TRBD1 is a possible D gene (6 bases). The material sequenced was peripheral blood. CDR3 in DNA: TGTGCCAGCAGCTTAGCACAGGGTAACGATGGCTACACCTTC. Amino acid sequence: CASSLAQGNDGYTF.